A single sample is the source of the 29 T cell receptor beta chains below, sequenced in a study of CD8+ T cells in alopecia areata. Extracted RNA was reverse transcribed, and the resulting cDNA served as sequencing template. Sequencing was performed with immunoSEQ multiplex PCR; in TCRdb, only in-frame clones are kept and a portion is missing. The sample consists of 200,000 to 250,000 clones, about three fifths of them appearing once. The treatment: oral pan-JAK inhibitor, 5-10 mg twice daily. The sample was CD4+ T cells sorted from blood, taken at week 4, from a patient treated with tofacitinib. The receptor source for this set is a human donor with alopecia areata.

This clone was counted a few times. The DNA of the CDR3 is TGTGCCAGCAGCTTAACTGAGGGACGGTTACAGTTCTTC. Translation gives CASSLTEGRLQFF. The chain couples TRBV7-9 to TRBJ2-1; D assignment may be TRBD1 or TRBD2 (5 bases each). The ends were cut back, 2 bases at V and 13 bases at J, with 15 bases in the middle. The CDR3 runs 13 residues. From germline, CDR1 is SEHNR and CDR2 FQNEAQ (reference sequence).

The rearrangement joins TRBV30 to TRBJ2-6, with 8 bases matching TRBD1. The germline gives CDR1 GTSNPN, CDR2 SVGIG (reference sequence). The CDR3 has 17 residues. V was clipped by 3 bases and J by 4 bases; unmatched bases: 11. In DNA, the CDR3 is TGTGCCTGGAGGACCCGGGACAGGAGCTCAGGGGCCAACGTCCTGACTTTC. It specifies CAWRTRDRSSGANVLTF. The variable domain in full, completed from reference TRBV30 and TRBJ2-6, reads SQTIHQWPATLVQPVGSPLSLECTVEGTSNPNLYWYRQAAGRGLQLLFYSVGIGQISSEVPQNLSASRPQDRQFILSSKKLLLSDSGFYLCAWRTRDRSSGANVLTFGAGSRLTVL.

Note on this clone: Other DNA sequences within the sample encode an identical CDR3. The CDR3 here is CSVDGGFEAFF. Written as DNA, the CDR3 is TGCAGCGTTGACGGGGGGTTTGAAGCTTTCTTT. The chain employs TRBV29-1 and TRBJ1-1, with D possibly being TRBD1 (5 bases). CDR3 length equals 11 residues. The V end lost 3 bases, the J end lost 7 bases, and 9 bases lay between the germline ends. Germline V lookup: CDR1 SQVTM, CDR2 ANQGSEA.

This chain uses TRBV18 with TRBJ1-1; tentative D call: TRBD1 (6 bases). The CDR3 is 15 amino acids. V was cut by 2 bases and J by 5 bases, with 15 bases left in between. Germline CDR1 and CDR2: KGHSH and LQKENI. The CDR3, as DNA: TGTGCCAGCTCACCAATAGGGGGGCGTCGGACTGAAGCTTTCTTT. Its translation is CASSPIGGRRTEAFF.

Note on this clone: Other DNA variants within this sample encode the same CDR3. This chain joins TRBV5-4 and TRBJ2-1, with a possible D match to TRBD2 (6 bases). Germline CDR1 is SGHNT and CDR2 is YYREEE (reference sequence). Trimming left V 3 bases short and J 6 bases short, with 7 bases between. This CDR3 contains 12 residues. The CDR3 reads CASSWDSNEQFF. CDR3 DNA: TGTGCCAGCAGCTGGGACTCCAATGAGCAGTTCTTC.

The rearrangement links TRBV4-1 to TRBJ1-4, with unresolved D. Trimming pared 4 bases from V and 6 bases from J, leaving 12 bases between. Per germline, CDR1 MGHRA and CDR2 YSYEKL. The CDR3 is 14 residues long. CDR3 sequence (DNA): TGCGCCAGCAGCCCCAAGCGTCAGGATGAAAAACTGTTTTTT. This translates into CASSPKRQDEKLFF.

Only one count was recorded for this clone. This chain joins TRBV30 and TRBJ1-2, with D hard to call. The germline V gene has CDR1 GTSNPN and CDR2 SVGIG (reference sequence). With 4 bases removed from V and 8 bases from J, the gap between germline ends came to 17 bases. This CDR3 is built from 13 residues. The CDR3 nucleotides are TGTGCCTGGACGGACGGACCGGGCAGGGGCTACACCTTC. Amino acids: CAWTDGPGRGYTF.

This clone turned up a few times. This chain uses TRBV4-1 with TRBJ2-7, with D unclear. The CDR3 has 12 residues. The germline CDR1 and CDR2 sequences are MGHRA and YSYEKL. The germline V and J ends were trimmed by 4 bases and 4 bases, with 8 bases remaining between them. CDR3 sequence reads: CASSRSQYEQYF. In DNA form, the CDR3 reads TGCGCCAGCAGCCGTTCGCAATACGAGCAGTACTTC.

The chain joins TRBV29-1 to TRBJ2-3, with TRBD2 matching 13 bases. Germline V gives CDR1 SQVTM, CDR2 ANQGSEA. Trimming cost V 1 base and J 9 bases; bases outside gene matches: 13. CDR3 length equals 17 residues. CDR3: CSVEVWGTSGKLDTQYF. The CDR3 DNA sequence: TGCAGCGTTGAAGTTTGGGGGACTAGCGGGAAACTAGACACGCAGTATTTT.

The chain is built from TRBV7-2 and TRBJ2-1; 7 bases align to TRBD2. Per the germline V gene, CDR1 is SGHTA and CDR2 is FQGNSA. The CDR3 spans 15 residues. With V trimmed by 4 bases and J by 3 bases, 6 bases remained unmatched. CDR3 sequence: CASSSRTSVYNEQFF. In DNA, the CDR3 is TGTGCCAGCAGCTCACGAACTAGCGTCTACAATGAGCAGTTCTTC.

The chain uses TRBV27 and TRBJ1-2, with unresolved D. Trimming left V 6 bases short and J 2 bases short, with 22 bases between. CDR1 MNHEY and CDR2 SMNVEV come from the germline V gene (reference sequence). The CDR3 is 17 residues long. The CDR3 DNA sequence: TGTGCCAGCAGCGCGTTGGGATCCCTCTCTTTAAACTATGGCTACACCTTC. Protein sequence: CASSALGSLSLNYGYTF.

This chain connects TRBV13 to TRBJ2-3; possibly TRBD1 or TRBD2 for D (6 bases each). The germline V gene has CDR1 PRHDT and CDR2 FYEKMQ (reference sequence). This CDR3 contains 15 residues. V lost 5 bases and J lost 0, with 12 bases in between. CDR3: CASSRGVSSTDTQYF. The CDR3 nucleotides read TGTGCCAGCAGCAGGGGGGTTTCTAGCACAGATACGCAGTATTTT.

The J gene is TRBJ2-2, the V gene TRBV11-2; 8 positions match TRBD2. V trimming: 8 bases; J trimming: 1 base; junction bases outside the gene matches: 3. Germline CDR1 SGHAT, CDR2 FQNNGV. The CDR3 covers 14 residues. The CDR3: CASVGGVNTGELFF. CDR3 nucleotide sequence: TGTGCCAGCGTCGGGGGGGTGAACACCGGGGAGCTGTTTTTT.

The chain uses TRBV10-3 and TRBJ2-4; TRBD1 is a possible D gene (6 bases). Trimming removed 3 bases at V and 2 bases at J, with 8 bases between. Germline V CDR1 and CDR2: ENHRY, SYGVKD. CDR3 length: 14 residues. The CDR3 coding sequence is TGTGCCATCAGTGACCAGGGGACCAAAAACATTCAGTACTTC. Protein product: CAISDQGTKNIQYF.

The chain links TRBV10-3 to TRBJ2-5; D is possibly TRBD1 (6 bases). Germline assignment: CDR1 ENHRY and CDR2 SYGVKD. This CDR3 contains 15 residues. V lost 5 bases, J lost 5 bases, and 18 bases lay in between. The CDR3 sequence: CAISTGQPGEETQYF. The DNA for the CDR3 is TGTGCCATCAGTACTGGACAGCCTGGCGAGGAGACCCAGTACTTC.

This chain joins TRBV4-3 and TRBJ2-3; D perhaps matches TRBD2 (6 bases). Trimming left V 10 bases short and J 1 base short, with 18 bases between. The CDR3 extends over 15 amino acids. Germline V gene sequence: CDR1 LGHNA, CDR2 YSLEER. CDR3 sequence: CAIQRLGPRTDTQYF. Here the CDR3 DNA reads TGCGCCATACAAAGACTAGGCCCCCGCACAGATACGCAGTATTTT.

The genes are TRBV28 and TRBJ2-6, with TRBD1 matching 9 bases. Germline V lookup: CDR1 MDHEN, CDR2 SYDVKM. V was clipped by 10 bases and J by 0 bases; unmatched bases: 10. This CDR3 is 17 amino acids long. The DNA of the CDR3 is TGTGCCACTTCCTCCGGGACAGGGATCTCTGGGGCCAACGTCCTGACTTTC. Amino acids: CATSSGTGISGANVLTF.

The gene calls are TRBV9 and TRBJ2-7; 9 bases agree with TRBD2. The CDR3 loop spans 15 amino acids. V gave up 0 bases and J gave up 2 bases; unmatched junction bases: 3. CDR1 SGDLS and CDR2 YYNGEE come from the germline V gene. CDR3: CASSVDASGTYEQYF. CDR3 nucleotides: TGTGCCAGCAGCGTAGACGCTAGCGGGACCTACGAGCAGTACTTC.

The genes are TRBV27 and TRBJ1-2; 9 bases line up with TRBD1. CDR1 is MNHEY and CDR2 is SMNVEV in the germline V gene (reference sequence). V lost 0 bases, J lost 7 bases, and 12 bases stayed unmatched. The CDR3 has 17 residues. CDR3 nucleotides: TGTGCCAGCAGTTTATCCCTGACAGGGGGGCTTCGGGGTGGCTACACCTTC. It translates to CASSLSLTGGLRGGYTF.

This rearrangement joins TRBV9 to TRBJ1-5; D unclear. V shed 0 bases and J shed 6 bases, with 22 bases lying between them. Germline CDR1 is SGDLS and CDR2 is YYNGEE. This CDR3 spans 18 amino acids. CDR3 sequence (DNA): TGTGCCAGCAGCGTAGTATCCCTCCCTGGCACAGTTTGTCAGCCCCAGCATTTT. The encoded protein is CASSVVSLPGTVCQPQHF.

This clone was counted a single time. The chain links TRBV5-1 to TRBJ2-2; D gene ambiguous. Trimming removed 0 bases from V and 1 base from J, with 7 bases in between. This CDR3 spans 15 amino acids. Germline V gene lookup returns CDR1 SGHRS and CDR2 YFSETQ. The CDR3, as DNA: TGCGCCAGCAGCTTGGCTGAAAGGAACACCGGGGAGCTGTTTTTT. This translates into CASSLAERNTGELFF.

The rearrangement joins TRBV23-1 to TRBJ2-1, with 7 bases fitting TRBD2. TRBV23-1 is assigned to the ORF class and has an uncertain function. This CDR3 comprises 13 residues. J lost 9 bases, V lost 4 bases, and 6 bases had no gene match. CDR3 in amino acids: CASSLTSEVEQFF. CDR3 nucleotides: TGCGCCAGCAGTCTCACTAGCGAGGTTGAGCAGTTCTTC.

The chain carries TRBV6-5 and TRBJ1-6, with a weak D call TRBD1 (6 bases). Germline assignment: CDR1 MNHEY and CDR2 SVGAGI. V lost 6 bases to trimming and J lost 3 bases, with 12 bases between them. The CDR3 extends over 15 amino acids. The CDR3 DNA sequence: TGTGCCAGCAGCCCGGACAGCCTCTATAATTCACCCCTCCACTTT. It translates to CASSPDSLYNSPLHF.

This chain links TRBV18 with TRBJ1-1; D call uncertain. V was shortened by 0 bases and J by 4 bases, with 6 bases between the two germline ends. Germline V CDR1 and CDR2: KGHSH, LQKENI. This CDR3 has 13 residues. The CDR3 protein is CASSPPIRTEAFF. The CDR3 bases are TGTGCCAGCTCACCACCGATCCGCACTGAAGCTTTCTTT.

This chain uses TRBV29-1 with TRBJ1-2; D unclear. The CDR3 is 11 residues long. Germline CDR1 SQVTM, CDR2 ANQGSEA. Deletions cut 7 bases from V and 3 bases from J, with 9 bases between. The chain's CDR3 is CSGLGDYGYTF. The CDR3 region has the DNA TGCAGCGGTCTGGGCGACTATGGCTACACCTTC.

This clone was counted between two and nine times. The chain has TRBV7-2 and TRBJ1-1; possible D gene TRBD1, 6 bases. This CDR3 is 13 amino acids long. Germline V gene sequence: CDR1 SGHTA, CDR2 FQGNSA. Between the trimmed V and J ends, which lost 6 bases and 4 bases, there was a span of 12 bases. CDR3 in amino acids: CASRDTGFTEAFF. CDR3 in DNA: TGTGCCAGCAGGGACACAGGGTTCACTGAAGCTTTCTTT.

A few counts support this clone. The chain recombines TRBV2 with TRBJ2-3; no clear D gene. CDR1 is SNHLY, CDR2 FYNNEI, per germline. The ends were cut back, 5 bases at V and 6 bases at J, with 12 bases in the middle. This CDR3 is built from 13 residues. The CDR3 sequence: CASSSITFDTQYF. For the CDR3, the DNA is TGTGCCAGCAGTTCAATCACATTTGATACGCAGTATTTT.

The chain combines TRBV9 with TRBJ1-5, with D unresolved. V lost 0 bases and J 2 bases, leaving 9 bases between the germline ends. This CDR3 contains 15 residues. CDR1 and CDR2 (germline): SGDLS, YYNGEE. The CDR3 DNA reads TGTGCCAGCAGCGTAGGTGACTTACGCAATCAGCCCCAGCATTTT. This translates into CASSVGDLRNQPQHF.

This chain connects TRBV6-5 to TRBJ2-7; 8 bases line up with TRBD1. Germline CDR1 reads MNHEY; CDR2 reads SVGAGI. The V and J ends lost 5 bases and 2 bases, in that order; junction bases with no gene match: 8. CDR3 length equals 15 residues. This chain's CDR3 is CASSHPGQATYEQYF. The CDR3 nucleotides read TGTGCCAGCAGTCATCCGGGACAGGCCACCTACGAGCAGTACTTC.